This paragraph reports one T cell receptor beta chain. Antigen unknown. Trimming pared 2 bases from V and 2 bases from J, leaving 18 bases between. Per the germline V gene, CDR1 is SGHRS and CDR2 is YFSETQ. The CDR3 loop spans 17 amino acids. The sample is drawn from a study of OX40 agonist ivuxolimab in advanced cancers. Overall study context: At about 81% male, the cohort had a mean age of approximately 60 years, ranging from 23 to 79. Points from the study as a whole: There was clonal expansion of CD4+ and CD8+ blood T cells by week 6 at 0.1 to 3.0 mg/kg. The antigens recognized by the expanded peripheral T cells, that is their antigen specificity, were not determined.

Assay: immunoSEQ multiplex PCR; the TCRdb copy retains only in-frame clones and omits some. The table shows some 69,000 clones, with around 90% occurring only once. The chain uses TRBV5-1 and TRBJ2-3; D is perhaps TRBD2 (6 bases). The sequence was obtained from an adult with an advanced solid tumor such as melanoma, head and neck, liver or kidney cancer. The source material was CD4+ or CD8+ T cells sorted from blood, sampled in a trial of the OX40 agonist ivuxolimab. CDR3 coding DNA: TGCGCCAGCAGCTTAGGCGGGGAAGCAATAAACACAGATACGCAGTATTTT. Encoded protein: CASSLGGEAINTDTQYF.